A selection of T cell receptor beta chains follows, all from one sample in a study of PD-1 blockade in classical Hodgkin lymphoma. Produced via immunoSEQ multiplex PCR; TCRdb's table is partial and in-frame only. The data hold 30,000 to 40,000 clones, with about 93% observed a single time. The input for sequencing was CD4+ T cells from blood, taken at baseline. The receptor source for this set is a human donor with classical Hodgkin lymphoma. CDR3s include the opening cysteine and the closing phenylalanine or tryptophan. Each record gives: clone size, J gene, V gene, D gene, CDR3 protein, CDR3 DNA. D genes are given only for firm matches. A row's size may be missing; if present it is once, few, many or a size class.

. | TRBJ2-7 | TRBV4-2 | . | CASSQERGLSYEQYF | TGTGCCAGCAGCCAAGAAAGGGGTCTTTCCTACGAGCAGTACTTC
. | TRBJ2-7 | TRBV7-2 | . | CASSLARDSYEQYF | TGTGCCAGCAGCTTAGCCAGGGATTCCTACGAGCAGTACTTC
. | TRBJ2-3 | TRBV30 | TRBD1 | CAWVGSPGQGARYF | TGTGCCTGGGTTGGAAGTCCGGGACAGGGGGCTCGGTATTTT
. | TRBJ2-1 | TRBV7-8 | TRBD2 | CASSLEAGLGAYEQFF | TGTGCCAGCAGCTTAGAGGCGGGACTAGGAGCTTATGAGCAGTTCTTC
. | TRBJ1-5 | TRBV28 | TRBD1 | CASSSSGGFPGQPQHF | TGTGCCAGCAGCTCTTCAGGGGGCTTCCCAGGGCAGCCCCAGCATTTT
. | TRBJ1-2 | TRBV6-5 | . | CASSPTGGPYYGYTF | TGTGCCAGCAGTCCAACTGGGGGCCCCTACTATGGCTACACCTTC
few | TRBJ2-1 | TRBV27 | . | CASRRTGYNEQFF | TGTGCCAGCAGAAGGACTGGTTACAATGAGCAGTTCTTC
. | TRBJ1-5 | TRBV10-3 | . | CAIRDDISNQPQHF | TGTGCCATCAGAGATGACATTTCCAATCAGCCCCAGCATTTT
. | TRBJ1-2 | TRBV5-4 | . | CASSVDGYGYTF | TGTGCCAGCAGCGTAGACGGTTATGGCTACACCTTC
. | TRBJ2-2 | TRBV5-1 | . | CASSLSQGTGGELFF | TGCGCCAGCAGCTTGAGTCAGGGAACGGGCGGGGAGCTGTTTTTT
. | TRBJ1-3 | TRBV5-5 | TRBD1 | CASSLLTGGGSTIYF | TGTGCCAGCAGCTTACTGACAGGGGGAGGAAGCACCATATATTTT
few | TRBJ2-7 | TRBV19 | . | CASSFLTGTYEQYF | TGTGCCAGTAGCTTTTTGACAGGAACCTACGAGCAGTACTTC
. | TRBJ1-1 | TRBV7-2 | TRBD1 | CASSLDRTGKRNTEAFF | TGTGCCAGCAGCTTAGATAGGACAGGAAAGAGGAACACTGAAGCTTTCTTT
. | TRBJ2-1 | TRBV7-8 | TRBD2 | CASSPIGRGGGPRDEQFF | TGTGCCAGCAGCCCCATCGGGAGGGGGGGAGGGCCTCGGGATGAGCAGTTCTTC
. | TRBJ1-2 | TRBV19 | . | CASSEPPGRQANYGYTF | TGTGCCAGTTCCGAACCTCCGGGACGGCAAGCTAACTATGGCTACACCTTC
. | TRBJ2-3 | TRBV27 | TRBD1 | CASSRDRGRYTDTQYF | TGTGCCAGCAGCCGGGACAGGGGACGATACACAGATACGCAGTATTTT
. | TRBJ1-1 | TRBV5-4 | . | CASSLVPDRYTEAFF | TGTGCCAGCAGCTTGGTCCCCGACAGGTACACTGAAGCTTTCTTT
. | TRBJ2-7 | TRBV5-1 | TRBD1 | CASSLAPDRYHSFEQYF | TGCGCCAGCAGCTTGGCCCCGGACAGGTACCATTCCTTTGAGCAGTACTTC
. | TRBJ2-3 | TRBV10-3 | TRBD2 | CAIGRLAGGDTQYF | TGTGCCATCGGTCGCCTAGCGGGAGGAGATACGCAGTATTTT
. | TRBJ2-5 | TRBV14 | TRBD1 | CASSPSPGTGRAETQYF | TGTGCCAGCAGCCCTAGTCCCGGGACAGGGCGGGCGGAGACCCAGTACTTC
. | TRBJ2-2 | TRBV27 | TRBD1 | CASSFRGRGRTGELFF | TGTGCCAGCAGTTTTCGTGGCAGGGGGCGGACCGGGGAGCTGTTTTTT
. | TRBJ1-1 | TRBV27 | . | CASSLWGRGSTEAFF | TGTGCCAGCAGTTTATGGGGTAGGGGGAGCACTGAAGCTTTCTTT
. | TRBJ2-1 | TRBV7-6 | TRBD2 | CASSFAPPSREGNNEQFF | TGTGCCAGCAGCTTCGCCCCTCCGAGTCGGGAGGGCAACAATGAGCAGTTCTTC
. | TRBJ2-5 | TRBV18 | . | CASSPPYAGSRETQYF | TGTGCCAGCTCACCACCGTACGCAGGGTCGCGAGAGACCCAGTACTTC
. | TRBJ2-7 | TRBV28 | TRBD1 | CASSSDLHPGGYEQYF | TGTGCCAGCAGTTCAGACCTTCACCCAGGGGGCTACGAGCAGTACTTC
. | TRBJ1-1 | TRBV21-1 | . | CASSSQTGGAEAFF | TGTGCCAGCAGCAGTCAGACAGGGGGCGCTGAAGCTTTCTTT
. | TRBJ2-7 | TRBV27 | TRBD2 | CASSLMRLAGSYEQYF | TGTGCCAGCAGTTTAATGAGGCTAGCGGGTTCGTACGAGCAGTACTTC
. | TRBJ2-3 | TRBV7-9 | . | CAFLSAGLTDTQYF | TGTGCTTTCCTGTCCGCGGGACTGACAGATACGCAGTATTTT
. | TRBJ1-5 | TRBV30 | TRBD1 | CAWRDRGNNQPQHF | TGTGCCTGGAGGGACAGGGGTAACAATCAGCCCCAGCATTTT
. | TRBJ2-3 | TRBV5-4 | . | CASSSPPLASTDTQYF | TGTGCCAGCAGCTCCCCGCCTCTAGCATCCACAGATACGCAGTATTTT
. | TRBJ2-2 | TRBV2 | TRBD2 | CASRVLAGVAGELFF | TGTGCCAGCAGGGTCCTAGCGGGAGTAGCCGGGGAGCTGTTTTTT
. | TRBJ2-7 | TRBV6-5 | TRBD2 | CASYPGLAGGEQYF | TGTGCCAGCTATCCGGGACTAGCGGGAGGCGAGCAGTACTTC
. | TRBJ1-2 | TRBV5-4 | . | CASSLRREPNYGYTF | TGTGCCAGCAGCTTGCGACGAGAACCTAACTATGGCTACACCTTC
. | TRBJ1-2 | TRBV11-2 | . | CATGRIYGYTF | TGTGCCACCGGACGGATCTATGGCTACACCTTC
. | TRBJ1-2 | TRBV7-6 | . | CASSEITGSKGGYTF | TGTGCCAGCAGCGAGATTACAGGGTCTAAGGGGGGCTACACCTTC
. | TRBJ2-3 | TRBV30 | TRBD2 | CSGTSEPTSTDTQYF | TGCTCCGGGACTAGCGAACCGACCAGCACAGATACGCAGTATTTT
. | TRBJ2-7 | TRBV7-6 | . | CASSARGSEQYF | TGTGCCAGCAGCGCGCGAGGGAGCGAGCAGTACTTC
. | TRBJ2-7 | TRBV18 | TRBD2 | CASSPVGASGSYEQYF | TGTGCCAGCTCACCAGTAGGGGCTAGCGGGAGTTACGAGCAGTACTTC
. | TRBJ2-7 | TRBV29-1 | . | CSVRIRGERGPPNEQYF | TGCAGCGTTCGCATTCGGGGAGAGAGGGGACCACCCAACGAGCAGTACTTC
few | TRBJ1-4 | TRBV10-2 | . | CASSEELGEKLFF | TGCGCCAGCAGTGAGGAACTCGGGGAAAAACTGTTTTTT
. | TRBJ1-5 | TRBV28 | TRBD1 | CASTTTGEGAGNQPQHF | TGTGCCAGCACCACTACAGGGGAGGGAGCTGGCAATCAGCCCCAGCATTTT
. | TRBJ2-7 | TRBV15 | . | CATSRDSDPIYEQYF | TGTGCCACCAGCAGAGATTCGGACCCCATCTACGAGCAGTACTTC
. | TRBJ2-2 | TRBV5-4 | . | CASSSELRATGELFF | TGTGCCAGCAGCTCGGAGCTGCGCGCCACCGGGGAGCTGTTTTTT
. | TRBJ2-5 | TRBV6-1 | . | CASQGGRALETQYF | TGTGCCAGCCAAGGGGGTAGGGCTTTGGAGACCCAGTACTTC
. | TRBJ1-2 | TRBV2 | . | CASSEARAGTGYTF | TGTGCCAGCAGTGAAGCGCGGGCAGGGACTGGCTACACCTTC
. | TRBJ1-2 | TRBV6-5 | TRBD1 | CASGLGQDF | TGTGCCAGTGGACTAGGACAGGACTTC
. | TRBJ2-7 | TRBV18 | TRBD2 | CASSPRVAGEAYEQYF | TGTGCCAGCTCACCACGGGTTGCGGGGGAGGCCTACGAGCAGTACTTC
. | TRBJ2-5 | TRBV10-3 | TRBD2 | CAISGDPGLAGGETQYF | TGTGCCATCAGTGGCGATCCGGGACTAGCGGGAGGAGAGACCCAGTACTTC
. | TRBJ1-1 | TRBV27 | TRBD1 | CASRPTGRTLIEAFF | TGTGCCAGCAGGCCGACAGGGAGGACACTGATTGAAGCTTTCTTT
. | TRBJ2-2 | TRBV11-1 | TRBD1 | CASRTDRGNTGELFF | TGTGCCAGCAGGACGGACAGGGGAAACACCGGGGAGCTGTTTTTT
. | TRBJ1-1 | TRBV20-1 | . | CTVRRVTEAFF | TGCACGGTTCGTCGAGTCACTGAAGCTTTCTTT